This TCR beta chain originates from a study of T cells expressing NK-cell markers. Study-wide background: The sequencing cohort of eight donors included seven HCMV-seropositive individuals and one seronegative individual.

UMIs accompanied the 5'RACE template switching by which TCR beta cDNA was made. Reprocessing the 5' RACE reads, TCRdb reports a single entry for every CDR3 protein and omits DNA. Its table lists hundreds of thousands of distinct CDR3 sequences. Study findings and constraints: Whether expanded NKG2C+ T cell clones were HCMV specific stayed uncertain.

CDR3 length equals 15 residues. CDR1 MGHDK and CDR2 SYGVNS come from the germline V gene. A remark on this clonotype: No antigen is known for it.

The sequencing sample was made of blood T cells: a sorted CD56 or NKG2C T cell subset, CD4+ or CD8+ T cells, or bulk PBMC T cells (not recorded which). The rearrangement uses TRBV25-1 and TRBJ1-1; no DNA is available, so the TRBD1 call from TCRdb remains unchecked. The sequence came from a man aged 18 to 69 in good health. The CDR3 protein is CASSEFGHLNTEAFF.